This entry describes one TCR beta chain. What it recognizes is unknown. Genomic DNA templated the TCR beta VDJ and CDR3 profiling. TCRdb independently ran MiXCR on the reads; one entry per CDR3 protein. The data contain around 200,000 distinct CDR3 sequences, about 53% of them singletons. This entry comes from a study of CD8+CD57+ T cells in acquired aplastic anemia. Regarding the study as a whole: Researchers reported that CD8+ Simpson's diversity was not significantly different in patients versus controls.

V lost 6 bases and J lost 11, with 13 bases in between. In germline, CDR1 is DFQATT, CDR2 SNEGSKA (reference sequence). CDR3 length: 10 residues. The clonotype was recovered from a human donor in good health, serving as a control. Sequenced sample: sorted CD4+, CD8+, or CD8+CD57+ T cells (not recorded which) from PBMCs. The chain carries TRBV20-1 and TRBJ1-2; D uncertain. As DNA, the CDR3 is TGCAGTGCCCCCATCATGGGTTACACCTTC. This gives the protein CSAPIMGYTF.